This T cell receptor (beta chain) appears in the sequencing data of a study of T cell clones after liver transplantation. Whole-study results and caveats: Donor-reactive sequences fell more than third party-reactive ones, suggesting partial deletion.

Sorting of unstimulated PBMCs yielded separate CD3+CD4+ and CD3+CD8+ fractions. Only in-frame clones appear in the TCRdb table, and some are missing; sequencing was by immunoSEQ multiplex PCR. The sample yields tens of thousands of clones, roughly 80% seen once. Note on this clone: What it binds is not known.

This CDR3 is 18 amino acids long. Losses at the gene ends were 1 base for V and 2 bases for J; bases not matched to a gene: 10. Per germline, CDR1 MDHEN and CDR2 SYDVKM. The sample here was CD4+ T cells from blood, taken almost 47 months after liver transplant. The sequence derives from a human patient who received a liver transplant. Some T cells may have come from the graft donor. The chain has TRBV28 and TRBJ2-1; 8 bases agree with TRBD2. The CDR3, as DNA: TGTGCCAGCAGTTTATCCCTTATAGCGGGAAGGCCCTACAATGAGCAGTTCTTC. Translated, it gives CASSLSLIAGRPYNEQFF. The full variable domain, completed using reference TRBV28 and TRBJ2-1, is DVKVTQSSRYLVKRTGEKVFLECVQDMDHENMFWYRQDPGLGLRLIYFSYDVKMKEKGDIPEGYSVSREKKERFSLILESASTNQTSMYLCASSLSLIAGRPYNEQFFGPGTRLTVL.